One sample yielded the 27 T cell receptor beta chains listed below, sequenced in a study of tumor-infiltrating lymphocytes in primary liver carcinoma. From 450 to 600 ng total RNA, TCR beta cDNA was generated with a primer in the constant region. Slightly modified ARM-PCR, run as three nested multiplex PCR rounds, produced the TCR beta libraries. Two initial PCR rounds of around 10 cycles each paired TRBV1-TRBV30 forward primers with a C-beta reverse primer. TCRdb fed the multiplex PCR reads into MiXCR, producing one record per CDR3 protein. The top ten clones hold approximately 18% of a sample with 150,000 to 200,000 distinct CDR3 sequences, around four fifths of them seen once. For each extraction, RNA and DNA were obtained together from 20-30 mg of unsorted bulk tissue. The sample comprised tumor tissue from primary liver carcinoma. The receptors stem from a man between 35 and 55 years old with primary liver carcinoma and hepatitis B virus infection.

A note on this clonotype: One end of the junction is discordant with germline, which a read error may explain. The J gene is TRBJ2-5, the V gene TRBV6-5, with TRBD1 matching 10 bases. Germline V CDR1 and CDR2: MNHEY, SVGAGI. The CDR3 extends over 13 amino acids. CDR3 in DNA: TGTGACAGCAGCCTAGGACAGGGGGAGACCCAATACTTC. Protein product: CDSSLGQGETQYF.

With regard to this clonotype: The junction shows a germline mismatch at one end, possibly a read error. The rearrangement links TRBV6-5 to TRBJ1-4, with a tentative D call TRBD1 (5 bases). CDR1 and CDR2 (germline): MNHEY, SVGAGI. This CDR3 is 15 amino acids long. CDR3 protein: CGSRNGGATNDKLFF. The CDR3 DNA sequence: TGTGGCAGCAGAAACGGTGGGGCAACTAATGACAAACTGTTTTTT.

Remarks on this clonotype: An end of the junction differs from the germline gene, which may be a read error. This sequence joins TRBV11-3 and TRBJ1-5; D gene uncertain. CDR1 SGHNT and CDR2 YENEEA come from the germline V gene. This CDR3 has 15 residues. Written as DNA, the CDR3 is TGTCCCAGCAGATTAGATCTGGGGATGGCTCAGCCCCAGCATTTT. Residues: CPSRLDLGMAQPQHF.

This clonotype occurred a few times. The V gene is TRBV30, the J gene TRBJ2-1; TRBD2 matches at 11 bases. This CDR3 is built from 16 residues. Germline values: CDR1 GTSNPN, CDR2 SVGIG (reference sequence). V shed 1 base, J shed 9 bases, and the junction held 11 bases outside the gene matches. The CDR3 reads CAWSGSGRADSAEQFF. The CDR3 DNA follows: TGTGCCTGGAGTGGTAGCGGGAGGGCCGATAGCGCTGAGCAGTTCTTC.

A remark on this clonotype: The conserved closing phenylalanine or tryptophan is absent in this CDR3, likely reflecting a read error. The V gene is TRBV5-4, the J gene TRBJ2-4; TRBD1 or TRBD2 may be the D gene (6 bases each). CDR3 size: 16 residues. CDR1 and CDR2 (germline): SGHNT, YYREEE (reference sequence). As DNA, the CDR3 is TGTGCCAGTAGCTCGGGGGCTGTGCTAGCCAAAAACATTCAGTACTTG. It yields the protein CASSSGAVLAKNIQYL.

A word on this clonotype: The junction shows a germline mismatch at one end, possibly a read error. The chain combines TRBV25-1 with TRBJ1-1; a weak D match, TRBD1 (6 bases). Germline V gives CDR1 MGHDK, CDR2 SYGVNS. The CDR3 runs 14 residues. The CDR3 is CASSEAGENTEVFF. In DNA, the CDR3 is TGTGCCAGCAGTGAAGCAGGGGAGAATACTGAAGTTTTCTTT.

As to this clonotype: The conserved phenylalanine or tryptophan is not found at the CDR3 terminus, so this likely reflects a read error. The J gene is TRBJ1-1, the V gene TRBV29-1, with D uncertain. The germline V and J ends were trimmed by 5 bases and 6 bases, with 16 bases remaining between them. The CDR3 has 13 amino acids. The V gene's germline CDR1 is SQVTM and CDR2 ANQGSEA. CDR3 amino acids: CSVRSRSIAEAFS. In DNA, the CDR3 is TGCAGCGTTAGATCGCGCAGCATAGCTGAAGCTTTCTCT.

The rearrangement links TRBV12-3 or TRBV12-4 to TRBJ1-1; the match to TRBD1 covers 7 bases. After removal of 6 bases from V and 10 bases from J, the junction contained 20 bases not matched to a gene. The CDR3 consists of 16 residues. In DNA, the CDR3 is TGTGCCAGCAGCCCCCATCCTGGGACAGCGAACTCTGCAGCTTTCTTT. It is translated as CASSPHPGTANSAAFF.

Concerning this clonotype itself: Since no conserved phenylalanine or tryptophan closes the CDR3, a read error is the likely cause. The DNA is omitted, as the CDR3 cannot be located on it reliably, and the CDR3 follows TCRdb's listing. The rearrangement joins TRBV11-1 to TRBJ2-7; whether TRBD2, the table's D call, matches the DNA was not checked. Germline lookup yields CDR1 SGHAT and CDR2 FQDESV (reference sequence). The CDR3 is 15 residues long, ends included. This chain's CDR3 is CASISSRDSSYEQYL.

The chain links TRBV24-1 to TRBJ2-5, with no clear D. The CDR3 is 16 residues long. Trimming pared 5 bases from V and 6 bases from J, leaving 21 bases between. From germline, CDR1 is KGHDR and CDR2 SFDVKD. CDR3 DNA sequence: TGTGCCACCAGTGCATCAAAGGTGCGTGTACAAAAGACCCAGTACTTC. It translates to CATSASKVRVQKTQYF.

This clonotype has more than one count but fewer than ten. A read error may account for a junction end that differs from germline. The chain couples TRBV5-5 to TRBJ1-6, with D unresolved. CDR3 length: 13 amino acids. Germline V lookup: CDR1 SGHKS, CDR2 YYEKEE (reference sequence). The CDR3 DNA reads TGTGTCAGCAGCTTGCGAGGGAATTCACCCCTCCACTTT. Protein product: CVSSLRGNSPLHF. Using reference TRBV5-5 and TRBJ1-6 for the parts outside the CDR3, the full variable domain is DAGVTQSPTHLIKTRGQQVTLRCSPISGHKSVSWYQQVLGQGPQFIFQYYEKEERGRGNFPDRFSARQFPNYSSELNVNALLLGDSALYLCVSSLRGNSPLHFGNGTRLTVT.

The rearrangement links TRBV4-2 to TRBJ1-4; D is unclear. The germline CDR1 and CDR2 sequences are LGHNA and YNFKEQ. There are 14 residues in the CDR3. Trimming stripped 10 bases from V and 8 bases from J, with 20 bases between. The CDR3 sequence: CAKTPGRTQEKLFF. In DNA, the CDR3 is TGTGCCAAGACCCCTGGCAGGACGCAGGAAAAACTGTTTTTT.

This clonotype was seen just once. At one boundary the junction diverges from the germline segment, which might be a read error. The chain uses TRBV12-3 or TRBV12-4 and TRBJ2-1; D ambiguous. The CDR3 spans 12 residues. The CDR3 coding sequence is TGTACCAGCAGCCCCCTTGGGAATGAGCAGTTCTTC. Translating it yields CTSSPLGNEQFF.

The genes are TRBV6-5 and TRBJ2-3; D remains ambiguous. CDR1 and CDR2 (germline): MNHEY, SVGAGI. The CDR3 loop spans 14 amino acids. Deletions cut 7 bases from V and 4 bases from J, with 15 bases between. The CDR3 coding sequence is TGTGCCAGCATCAGAGAGAGGTGGGCAGATACGCAGTATTTT. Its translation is CASIRERWADTQYF.

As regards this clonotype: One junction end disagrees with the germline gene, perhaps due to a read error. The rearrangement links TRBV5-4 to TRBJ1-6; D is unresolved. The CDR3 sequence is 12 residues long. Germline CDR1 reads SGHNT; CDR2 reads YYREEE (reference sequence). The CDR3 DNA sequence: TGTGTCAGCACCGGAGAGGTGTCACCCCTCCACTTT. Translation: CVSTGEVSPLHF.

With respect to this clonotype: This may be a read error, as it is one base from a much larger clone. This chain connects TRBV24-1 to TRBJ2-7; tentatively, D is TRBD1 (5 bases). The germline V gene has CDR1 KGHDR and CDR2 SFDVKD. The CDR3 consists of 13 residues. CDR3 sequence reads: CATTDADTYEQYF. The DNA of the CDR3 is TGTGCCACCACTGATGCGGACACCTACGAGCAGTACTTC.

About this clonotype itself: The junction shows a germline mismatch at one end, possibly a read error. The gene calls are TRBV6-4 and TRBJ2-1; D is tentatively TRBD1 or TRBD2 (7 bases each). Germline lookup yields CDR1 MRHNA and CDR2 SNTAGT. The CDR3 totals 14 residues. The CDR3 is CANSDQSGGGPQIF. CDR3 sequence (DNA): TGTGCCAACAGTGACCAGTCAGGGGGAGGGCCCCAGATCTTC.

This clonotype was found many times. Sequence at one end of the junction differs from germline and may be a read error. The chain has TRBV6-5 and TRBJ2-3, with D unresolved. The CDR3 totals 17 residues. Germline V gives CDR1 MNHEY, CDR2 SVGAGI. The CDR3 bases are TGTGCCGGCAGCTCAATCACGCTCGGCCCGGCTGGCATGGCGCAGTATTTT. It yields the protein CAGSSITLGPAGMAQYF.

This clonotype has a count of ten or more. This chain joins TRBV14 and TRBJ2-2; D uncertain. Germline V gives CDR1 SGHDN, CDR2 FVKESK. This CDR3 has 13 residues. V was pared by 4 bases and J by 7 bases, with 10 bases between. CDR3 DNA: TGTGCCAGCAGCCGGTCGTCCAACGGGGAGCTGTTTTTT. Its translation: CASSRSSNGELFF.

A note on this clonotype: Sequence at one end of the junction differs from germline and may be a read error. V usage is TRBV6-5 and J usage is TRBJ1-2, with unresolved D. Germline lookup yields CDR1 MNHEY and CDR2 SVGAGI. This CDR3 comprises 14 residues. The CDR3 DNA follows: TGTCCCAGCAGTTATTCGTGGAACAGCTATGGCTACACCTTC. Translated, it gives CPSSYSWNSYGYTF.

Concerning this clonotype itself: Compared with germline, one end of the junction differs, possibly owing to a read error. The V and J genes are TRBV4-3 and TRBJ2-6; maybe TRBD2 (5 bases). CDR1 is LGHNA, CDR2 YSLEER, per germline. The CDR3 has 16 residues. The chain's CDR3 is CASSQAEQFRANVLTF. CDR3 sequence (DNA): TGCGCTAGCAGCCAAGCGGAACAGTTCCGGGCCAACGTCCTGACTTTC.

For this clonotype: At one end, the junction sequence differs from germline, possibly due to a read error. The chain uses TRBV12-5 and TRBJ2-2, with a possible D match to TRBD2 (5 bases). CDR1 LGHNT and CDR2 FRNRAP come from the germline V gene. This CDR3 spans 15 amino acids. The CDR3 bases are TGTGGTAGTGGTCCTAACGGGACGAACACCGGGGAGCTGTTTTTT. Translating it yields CGSGPNGTNTGELFF.

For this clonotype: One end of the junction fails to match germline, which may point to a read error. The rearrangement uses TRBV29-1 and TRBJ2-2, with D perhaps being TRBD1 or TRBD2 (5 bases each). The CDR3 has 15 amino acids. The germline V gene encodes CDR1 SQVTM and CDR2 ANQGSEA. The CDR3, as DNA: TGCAGCACTCTTACTAACGGGGCGAACACCGAGGAGCTGTTTTTT. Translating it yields CSTLTNGANTEELFF.

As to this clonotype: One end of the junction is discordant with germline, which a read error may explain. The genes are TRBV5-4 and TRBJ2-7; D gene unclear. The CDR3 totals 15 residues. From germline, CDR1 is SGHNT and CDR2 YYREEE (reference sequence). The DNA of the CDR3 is TGTACCAGCAACTCGACTCGCGGATTTTCCTACGAGCAGTACTTC. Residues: CTSNSTRGFSYEQYF. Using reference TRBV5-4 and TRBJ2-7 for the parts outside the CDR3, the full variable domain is ETGVTQSPTHLIKTRGQQVTLRCSSQSGHNTVSWYQQALGQGPQFIFQYYREEENGRGNFPPRFSGLQFPNYSSELNVNALELDDSALYLCTSNSTRGFSYEQYFGPGTRLTVT.

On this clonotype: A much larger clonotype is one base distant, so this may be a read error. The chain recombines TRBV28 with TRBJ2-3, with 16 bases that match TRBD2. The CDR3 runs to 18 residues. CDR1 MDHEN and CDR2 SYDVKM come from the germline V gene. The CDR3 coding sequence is TGTGTCAGCAGCCTACCAGGGACTAGCGGGAGGGCCATAGATACGCAGTATTTT. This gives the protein CVSSLPGTSGRAIDTQYF.

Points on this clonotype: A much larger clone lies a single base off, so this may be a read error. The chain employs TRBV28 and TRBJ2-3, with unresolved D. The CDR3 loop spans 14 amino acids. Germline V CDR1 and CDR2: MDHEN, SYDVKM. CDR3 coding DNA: TGTGACAGCAGTTTTGTGTCGGGCACAGATACGCAGTATTTT. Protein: CDSSFVSGTDTQYF. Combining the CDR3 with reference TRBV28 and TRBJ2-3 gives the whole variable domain DVKVTQSSRYLVKRTGEKVFLECVQDMDHENMFWYRQDPGLGLRLIYFSYDVKMKEKGDIPEGYSVSREKKERFSLILESASTNQTSMYLCDSSFVSGTDTQYFGPGTRLTVL.

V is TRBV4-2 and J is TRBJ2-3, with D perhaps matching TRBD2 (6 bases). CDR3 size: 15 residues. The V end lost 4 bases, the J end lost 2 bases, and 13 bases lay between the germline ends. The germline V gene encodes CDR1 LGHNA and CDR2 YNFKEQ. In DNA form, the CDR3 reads TGTGCCAGCAGCCCTAAGGCGGGAATCACAGATACGCAGTATTTT. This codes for CASSPKAGITDTQYF.